One and the same sample provided the 5 T cell receptor beta chains below, sequenced in a study of CD8+ T cells in alopecia areata (dated by TCRdb to the late 2010s). This specimen's time point label, per the study, means: less than 30 weeks on oral tofacitinib. The sample's treatment or condition label is to be understood as: oral pan-JAK inhibitor, 5-10 mg twice daily. The receptor library was made with the immunoSEQ multiplex PCR assay. RNA was extracted from all samples and reverse transcribed into cDNA as template for TCR sequencing. TCRdb obtained this table from immuneACCESS and retained in-frame rearrangements with V and J assigned. These tables miss some clones; where compared with another copy, unresolved V genes account for less than half of the shortfall, and the remainder is unexplained. The sample table records about 190,000 clones; 60% of these occur just once. Around 0.92% of the sample goes to the ten largest clones.

The sample consisted of CD4+ T cells sorted from blood, taken at week 24, from a patient treated with tofacitinib. The receptors derive from a human donor with alopecia areata.

This rearrangement joins TRBV6-5 to TRBJ1-2; TRBD1 might be the D (6 bases). Trimming shortened V by 6 bases and J by 8 bases, and 16 bases separated the two germline ends. This CDR3 spans 13 amino acids. Germline-derived CDR1 and CDR2 are MNHEY and SVGAGI. CDR3 nucleotide sequence: TGTGCCAGCAGATCGACGGACAGCGGGGGCTACACCTTC. Its translation: CASRSTDSGGYTF.

This clone was seen more than once but under ten times. This chain connects TRBV29-1 to TRBJ1-2, with 7 bases lining up with TRBD1. J was trimmed by 4 bases and V by 3 bases; bases with no gene match: 11. The CDR3 contains 15 residues. Germline CDR1 reads SQVTM; CDR2 reads ANQGSEA. The CDR3 nucleotides read TGCAGCGTTGAGCCCGTAGGGGGCGGAAGCTATGGCTACACCTTC. Residues: CSVEPVGGGSYGYTF.

The rearrangement joins TRBV6-5 to TRBJ1-1; D might be TRBD1 (5 bases). Trimming took 6 bases from V and 5 from J, leaving 19 bases between them. Germline CDR1 is MNHEY and CDR2 is SVGAGI. CDR3 length: 15 amino acids. The CDR3 nucleotides read TGTGCCAGCAGAACAAGGGAGGGGCAAGGTACTGAAGCTTTCTTT. Residues: CASRTREGQGTEAFF.

This clone was found many times. V is TRBV29-1 and J is TRBJ1-2; TRBD1 might be the D (6 bases). The V end was cut by 7 bases, the J end by 4 bases, with 19 bases between. Germline V CDR1 and CDR2: SQVTM, ANQGSEA. CDR3 size: 14 residues. This CDR3 is CSALRGASGYGYTF. The CDR3 coding sequence is TGCAGCGCCCTGCGGGGGGCGTCGGGCTATGGCTACACCTTC. The complete variable domain, with remaining parts taken from reference TRBV29-1 and TRBJ1-2, reads SAVISQKPSRDICQRGTSLTIQCQVDSQVTMMFWYRQQPGQSLTLIATANQGSEATYESGFVIDKFPISRPNLTFSTLTVSNMSPEDSSIYLCSALRGASGYGYTFGSGTRLTVV.

With regard to this clone: Other DNA sequences from this sample encode an identical CDR3 as well. The chain employs TRBV15 and TRBJ2-3, with D hard to call. The CDR3 contains 12 residues. Germline CDR1 reads LNHNV; CDR2 reads YYDKDF (reference sequence). Trimming cost V 3 bases and J 2 bases, with 3 bases left between them. The CDR3 DNA reads as TGTGCCACCAGCAGGTCCACAGATACGCAGTATTTT. Its protein product is CATSRSTDTQYF.